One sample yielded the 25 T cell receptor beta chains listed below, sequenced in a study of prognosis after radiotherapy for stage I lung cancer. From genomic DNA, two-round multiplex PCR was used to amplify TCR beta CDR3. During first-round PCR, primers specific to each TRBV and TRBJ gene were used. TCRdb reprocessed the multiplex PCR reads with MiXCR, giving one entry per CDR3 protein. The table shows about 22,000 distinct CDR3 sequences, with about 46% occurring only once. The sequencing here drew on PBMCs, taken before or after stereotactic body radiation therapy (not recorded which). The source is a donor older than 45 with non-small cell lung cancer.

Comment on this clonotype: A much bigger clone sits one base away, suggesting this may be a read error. Written as DNA, the CDR3 is TGTGCCTGGAGGGAGAAGGTGACTATGATAAAAAAACTGTTTTTT. It codes for CAWREKVTMIKKLFF. The chain joins TRBV30 to TRBJ1-4; the D is unclear. Germline V gene data show CDR1 as GTSNPN and CDR2 as SVGIG (reference sequence). The CDR3 spans 15 residues. V dropped 3 bases and J dropped 9 bases, with 20 bases sitting between them. The complete variable domain, with remaining parts taken from reference TRBV30 and TRBJ1-4, reads SQTIHQWPATLVQPVGSPLSLECTVEGTSNPNLYWYRQAAGRGLQLLFYSVGIGQISSEVPQNLSASRPQDRQFILSSKKLLLSDSGFYLCAWREKVTMIKKLFFGSGTQLSVL.

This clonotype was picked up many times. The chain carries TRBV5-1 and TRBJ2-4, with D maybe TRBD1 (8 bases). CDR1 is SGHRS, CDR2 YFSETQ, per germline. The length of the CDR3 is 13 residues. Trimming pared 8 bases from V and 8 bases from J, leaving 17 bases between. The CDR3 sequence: CASQGQGGDIQYF. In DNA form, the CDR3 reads TGCGCCAGTCAAGGACAGGGAGGGGACATTCAGTACTTC.

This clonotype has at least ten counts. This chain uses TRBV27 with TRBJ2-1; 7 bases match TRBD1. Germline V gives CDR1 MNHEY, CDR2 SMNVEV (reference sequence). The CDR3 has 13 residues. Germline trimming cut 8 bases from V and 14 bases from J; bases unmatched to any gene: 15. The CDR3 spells CASGQAVQIRKFF. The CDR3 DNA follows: TGTGCCAGCGGACAGGCGGTTCAAATACGGAAGTTCTTC.

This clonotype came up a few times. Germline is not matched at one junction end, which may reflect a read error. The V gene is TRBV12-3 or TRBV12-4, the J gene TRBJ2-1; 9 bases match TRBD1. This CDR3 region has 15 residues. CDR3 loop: CASVRQGGLDNEQFF. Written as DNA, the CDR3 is TGTGCCAGCGTGCGACAGGGGGGCCTCGACAATGAACAGTTCTTC.

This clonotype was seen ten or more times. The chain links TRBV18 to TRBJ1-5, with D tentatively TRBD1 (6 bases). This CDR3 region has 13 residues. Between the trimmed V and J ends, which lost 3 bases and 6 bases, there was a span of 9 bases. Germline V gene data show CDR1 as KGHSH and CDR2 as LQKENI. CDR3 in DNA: TGTGCCAGCTCACCCCAGGGGATTCAGCCCCAGCATTTT. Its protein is CASSPQGIQPQHF.

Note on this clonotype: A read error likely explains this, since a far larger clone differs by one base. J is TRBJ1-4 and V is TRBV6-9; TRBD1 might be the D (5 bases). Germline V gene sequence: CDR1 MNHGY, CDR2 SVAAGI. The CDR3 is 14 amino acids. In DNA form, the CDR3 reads TGTGCCATCAGTGTAGGCAGGGATAATGAAAAACTGTTTTTT. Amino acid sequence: CAISVGRDNEKLFF.

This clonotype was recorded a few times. The chain's CDR3 is CASSLGTSGRDEQYF. In DNA form, the CDR3 reads TGTGCCAGCAGCTTAGGGACTAGCGGGAGGGACGAGCAGTACTTC. The V call is TRBV11-2, the J call TRBJ2-7, with 15 bases that match TRBD2. The CDR3 runs to 15 residues. Germline trimming cut 1 base from V and 5 bases from J; bases unmatched to any gene: 0. CDR1 and CDR2 (germline): SGHAT, FQNNGV.

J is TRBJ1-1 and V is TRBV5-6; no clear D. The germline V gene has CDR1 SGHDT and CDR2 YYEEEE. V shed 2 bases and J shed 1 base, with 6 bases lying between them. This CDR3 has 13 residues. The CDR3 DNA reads TGTGCCAGCAGCTTTTGGACGAACACTGAAGCTTTCTTT. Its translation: CASSFWTNTEAFF.

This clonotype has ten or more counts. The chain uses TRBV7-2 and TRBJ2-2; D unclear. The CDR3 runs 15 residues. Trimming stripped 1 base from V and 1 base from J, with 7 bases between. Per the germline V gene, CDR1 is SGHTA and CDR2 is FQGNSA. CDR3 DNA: TGTGCCAGCAGCTTAGAGCCCCAGAACACCGGGGAGCTGTTTTTT. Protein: CASSLEPQNTGELFF.

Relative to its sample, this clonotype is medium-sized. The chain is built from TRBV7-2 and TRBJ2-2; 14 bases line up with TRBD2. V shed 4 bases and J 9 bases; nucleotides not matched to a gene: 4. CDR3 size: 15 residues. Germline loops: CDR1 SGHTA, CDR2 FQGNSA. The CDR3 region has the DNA TGTGCCAGCAGCTCGACTAGCGGGAGGGCCCGGGAGCTGTTTTTT. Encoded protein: CASSSTSGRARELFF.

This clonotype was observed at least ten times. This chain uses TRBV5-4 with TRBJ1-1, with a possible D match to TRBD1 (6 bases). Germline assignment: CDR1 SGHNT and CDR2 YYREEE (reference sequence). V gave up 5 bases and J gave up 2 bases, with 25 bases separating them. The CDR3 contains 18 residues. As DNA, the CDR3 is TGTGCCAGCAGTAGGGGGGGACGGGGAAGCGGTGCTAACACTGAAGCTTTCTTT. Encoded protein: CASSRGGRGSGANTEAFF.

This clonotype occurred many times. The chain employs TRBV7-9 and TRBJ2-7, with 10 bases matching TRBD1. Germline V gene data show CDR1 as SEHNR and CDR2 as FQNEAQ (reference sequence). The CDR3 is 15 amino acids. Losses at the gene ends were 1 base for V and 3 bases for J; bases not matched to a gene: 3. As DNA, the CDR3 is TGTGCCAGCAGCTTAGAGGGGACAGGGGTCTACGAGCAGTACTTC. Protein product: CASSLEGTGVYEQYF.

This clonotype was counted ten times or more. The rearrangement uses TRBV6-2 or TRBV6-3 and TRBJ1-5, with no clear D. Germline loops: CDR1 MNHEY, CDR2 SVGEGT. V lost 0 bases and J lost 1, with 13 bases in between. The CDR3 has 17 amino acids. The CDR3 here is CASSYSGGPGSNQPQHF. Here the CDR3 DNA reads TGTGCCAGCAGTTACTCGGGAGGCCCGGGAAGCAATCAGCCCCAGCATTTT.

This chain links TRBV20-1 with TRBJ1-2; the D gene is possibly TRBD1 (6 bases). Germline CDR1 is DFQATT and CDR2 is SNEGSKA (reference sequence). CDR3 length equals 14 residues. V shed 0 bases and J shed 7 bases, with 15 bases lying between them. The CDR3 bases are TGCAGTGCTAGAGATCAAACGGGGGGCCCTGGCTACACCTTC. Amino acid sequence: CSARDQTGGPGYTF.

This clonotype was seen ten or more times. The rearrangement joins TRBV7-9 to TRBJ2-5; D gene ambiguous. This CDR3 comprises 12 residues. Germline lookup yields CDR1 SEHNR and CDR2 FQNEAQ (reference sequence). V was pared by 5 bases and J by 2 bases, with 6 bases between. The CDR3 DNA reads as TGTGCCAGCAGCACCCATCAAGAGACCCAGTACTTC. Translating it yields CASSTHQETQYF.

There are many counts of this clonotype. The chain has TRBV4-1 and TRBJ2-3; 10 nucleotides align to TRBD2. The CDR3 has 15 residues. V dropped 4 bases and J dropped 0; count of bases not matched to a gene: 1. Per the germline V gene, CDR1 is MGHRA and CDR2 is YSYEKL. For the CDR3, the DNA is TGCGCCAGCAGCCCGACTAGCGGGAGCACAGATACGCAGTATTTT. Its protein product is CASSPTSGSTDTQYF.

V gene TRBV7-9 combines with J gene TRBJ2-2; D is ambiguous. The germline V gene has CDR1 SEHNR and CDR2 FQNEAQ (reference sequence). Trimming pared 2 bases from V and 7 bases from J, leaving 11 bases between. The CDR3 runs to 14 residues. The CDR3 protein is CASSLLVGIGELFF. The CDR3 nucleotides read TGTGCCAGCAGCTTACTTGTTGGGATCGGGGAGCTGTTTTTT.

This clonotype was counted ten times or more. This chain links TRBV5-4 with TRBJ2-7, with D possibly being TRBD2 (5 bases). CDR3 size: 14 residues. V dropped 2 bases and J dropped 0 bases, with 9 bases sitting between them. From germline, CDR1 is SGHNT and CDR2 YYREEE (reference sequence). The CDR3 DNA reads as TGTGCCAGCAGCTTAAGCCTAGCCTCCTACGAGCAGTACTTC. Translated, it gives CASSLSLASYEQYF. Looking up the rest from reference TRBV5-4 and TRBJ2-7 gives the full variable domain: ETGVTQSPTHLIKTRGQQVTLRCSSQSGHNTVSWYQQALGQGPQFIFQYYREEENGRGNFPPRFSGLQFPNYSSELNVNALELDDSALYLCASSLSLASYEQYFGPGTRLTVT.

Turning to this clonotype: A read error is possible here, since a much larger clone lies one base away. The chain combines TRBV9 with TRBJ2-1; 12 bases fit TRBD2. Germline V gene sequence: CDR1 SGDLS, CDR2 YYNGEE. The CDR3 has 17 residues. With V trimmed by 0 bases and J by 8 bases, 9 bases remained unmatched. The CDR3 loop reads CASSVEPLAGGGYEQFF. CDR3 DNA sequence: TGTGCCAGCAGCGTAGAACCTCTAGCGGGAGGGGGTTATGAGCAGTTCTTC.

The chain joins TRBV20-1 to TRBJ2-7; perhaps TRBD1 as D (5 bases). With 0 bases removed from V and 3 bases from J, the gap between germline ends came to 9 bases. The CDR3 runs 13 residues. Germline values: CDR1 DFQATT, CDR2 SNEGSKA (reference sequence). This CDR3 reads CSARDGADYEQYF. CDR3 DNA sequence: TGCAGTGCTAGAGATGGGGCGGACTACGAGCAGTACTTC.

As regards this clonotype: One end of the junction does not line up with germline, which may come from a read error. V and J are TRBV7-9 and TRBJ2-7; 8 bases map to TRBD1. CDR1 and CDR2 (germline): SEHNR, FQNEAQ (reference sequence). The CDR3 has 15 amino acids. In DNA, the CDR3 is TGTGCCAGCAGCCCGGACGACAGGGGTCGGTACGATCAGTACTTC. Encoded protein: CASSPDDRGRYDQYF.

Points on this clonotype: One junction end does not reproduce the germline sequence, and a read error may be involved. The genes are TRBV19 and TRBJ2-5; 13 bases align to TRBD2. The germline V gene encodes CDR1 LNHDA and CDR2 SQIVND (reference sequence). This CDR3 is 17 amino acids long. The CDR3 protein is CASSITLGLAGQETQYF. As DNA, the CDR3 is TGTGCCAGTAGTATCACACTGGGACTAGCGGGACAAGAGACTCAGTACTTC.

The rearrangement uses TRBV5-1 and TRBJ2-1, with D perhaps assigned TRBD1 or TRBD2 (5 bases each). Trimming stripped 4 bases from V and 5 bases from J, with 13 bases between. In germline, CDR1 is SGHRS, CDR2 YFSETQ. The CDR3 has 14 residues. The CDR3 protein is CASSTGQGHNEQFF. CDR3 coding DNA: TGCGCCAGCAGCACGGGCCAGGGACACAATGAGCAGTTCTTC.

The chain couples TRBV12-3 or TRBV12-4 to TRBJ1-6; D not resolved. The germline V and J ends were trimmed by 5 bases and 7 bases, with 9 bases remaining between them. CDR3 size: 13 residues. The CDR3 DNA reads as TGTGCCAGCAGTGCAGTTCGGAATTCACCCCTCCACTTT. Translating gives CASSAVRNSPLHF.

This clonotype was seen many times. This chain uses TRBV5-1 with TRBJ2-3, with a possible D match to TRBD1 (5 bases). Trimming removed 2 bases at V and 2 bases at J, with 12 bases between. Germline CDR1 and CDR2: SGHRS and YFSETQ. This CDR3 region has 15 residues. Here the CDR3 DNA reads TGCGCCAGCAGCTTAGGCAGGGTCATCACAGATACGCAGTATTTT. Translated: CASSLGRVITDTQYF.